A single sample is the source of the 11 T cell receptor beta chains below, sequenced in a study of tumor-infiltrating lymphocytes in primary liver carcinoma. Starting from about 0.5 ug of total RNA, TCR beta cDNA was produced with a primer in the constant region. Sequencing libraries for TCR beta derived from three nested multiplex PCR rounds that used slightly modified ARM-PCR. The study ran its first two PCR rounds for 9 to 10 cycles each, using TRBV1-TRBV30 forward primers and a C-beta reverse primer. Each CDR3 protein is one row after TCRdb ran MiXCR on the multiplex PCR reads. The data show fewer than 70,000 distinct CDR3 sequences, 55% to 75% seen once. Co-extraction of RNA and DNA was performed on roughly 20-34 mg of unsorted bulk tissue. Sequenced material: liver tumor tissue from sampling region 2. The subset: tumor region T2, inferior pole. The receptors here all came from a man aged 35-49 years with primary liver carcinoma and hepatitis B virus infection.

As concerns this clonotype: This clone may be a read error of a much larger clone one base away. V gene TRBV28 combines with J gene TRBJ2-3, with 13 bases fitting TRBD2. CDR1 is MDHEN, CDR2 SYDVKM, per germline. The CDR3 extends over 15 amino acids. The CDR3 here is CVSSLAGLAGDTQYF. The CDR3 DNA reads as TGTGTCAGCAGTTTGGCGGGACTAGCGGGGGATACGCAGTATTTT.

As for this clonotype: A much larger clone is a single base away; this may be a read error. CDR3 DNA sequence: TGCGCCAGCAGCTCCGGGACTATCGGCTCCCGGGAGACCCAGTACTTC. As protein: CASSSGTIGSRETQYF. The chain links TRBV5-1 to TRBJ2-5; TRBD2 agrees at 7 bases. The V gene's germline CDR1 is SGHRS and CDR2 YFSETQ. This CDR3 is 16 amino acids long. The J segment lost 5 bases and the V segment lost 3 bases, leaving 13 bases of the junction unmatched.

A remark on this clonotype: A read error may be the cause here, since a much bigger clone is one base away. As DNA, the CDR3 is TGTGCCACCAGTGACCTCTACGATCAGTACTTC. This encodes CATSDLYDQYF. V usage is TRBV24-1 and J usage is TRBJ2-7, with D hard to call. This CDR3 has 11 residues. From germline, CDR1 is KGHDR and CDR2 SFDVKD.

Note on this clonotype: It may be a read error: a sequence one base away is much more abundant. The CDR3 end shows no conserved phenylalanine or tryptophan, and so a read error is likely. CDR3 sequence: CASSLGRANEQFL. In DNA form, the CDR3 reads TGTGCCAGCAGCTTAGGCCGGGCAAATGAGCAGTTCCTC. The chain is built from TRBV11-2 and TRBJ2-1, with unresolved D. Per germline, CDR1 SGHAT and CDR2 FQNNGV. The CDR3 spans 13 residues. V dropped 1 base and J dropped 7 bases, with 8 bases sitting between them.

The chain recombines TRBV11-1 with TRBJ2-5; D possibly corresponds to TRBD1 (6 bases). V was pared by 8 bases and J by 2 bases, with 9 bases between. Germline CDR1 is SGHAT and CDR2 is FQDESV (reference sequence). This CDR3 comprises 12 residues. The CDR3 loop reads CASGGGQETQYF. The CDR3 DNA reads TGTGCCAGCGGGGGCGGACAAGAGACCCAGTACTTC.

Concerning this clonotype itself: One junction end disagrees with the germline gene, perhaps due to a read error. The CDR3 sequence is CPSSQPGESEEYF. CDR3 nucleotide sequence: TGCCCCAGCAGCCAACCGGGAGAGTCCGAGGAGTACTTC. V gene TRBV4-3 combines with J gene TRBJ2-7; TRBD2 is a possible D gene (6 bases). The CDR3 length is 13 residues. From germline, CDR1 is LGHNA and CDR2 YSLEER.

Many counts were recorded for this clonotype. This rearrangement joins TRBV6-2 or TRBV6-3 to TRBJ2-3, with TRBD2 as a possible D gene (5 bases). V gave up 6 bases and J gave up 0 bases, with 16 bases separating them. From germline, CDR1 is MNHEY and CDR2 SVGEGT. CDR3 length equals 16 residues. This chain's CDR3 is CASRPGRSTSTDTQYF. The CDR3 nucleotides read TGTGCCAGCAGGCCGGGAAGATCGACTAGCACAGATACGCAGTATTTT.

This clonotype was counted a few times. The V gene is TRBV5-1, the J gene TRBJ1-4, with no clear D. The CDR3 contains 15 residues. Between the trimmed V and J ends, which lost 5 bases and 2 bases, there was a span of 13 bases. In germline, CDR1 is SGHRS, CDR2 YFSETQ. The CDR3 bases are TGCGCCAGCAGGACCCAGTACGGGACTAATGAAAAACTGTTTTTT. This encodes CASRTQYGTNEKLFF. The full variable domain, with the rest looked up from reference TRBV5-1 and TRBJ1-4, is KAGVTQTPRYLIKTRGQQVTLSCSPISGHRSVSWYQQTPGQGLQFLFEYFSETQRNKGNFPGRFSGRQFSNSRSEMNVSTLELGDSALYLCASRTQYGTNEKLFFGSGTQLSVL.

Concerning this clonotype itself: Germline and junction disagree at one end, which may indicate a read error. This rearrangement joins TRBV4-3 to TRBJ1-2; D unresolved. Germline CDR1 is LGHNA and CDR2 is YSLEER. The CDR3 has 15 amino acids. CDR3 region: CASCQVAGIAYGYTF. CDR3 nucleotide sequence: TGCGCCAGCTGCCAAGTAGCCGGGATAGCCTATGGCTACACCTTC.

Notes on this clonotype: The junction departs from the called germline gene at one end, perhaps through a read error. The V and J genes are TRBV11-1 and TRBJ2-1; tentative D call: TRBD2 (6 bases). This CDR3 is 13 amino acids long. Germline loops: CDR1 SGHAT, CDR2 FQDESV (reference sequence). The DNA for the CDR3 is TGCGCGAACAGCTTAGCGCTCGGAGGGCGGCAGTTCTTC. It encodes CANSLALGGRQFF.

Worth noting for this clonotype: At one end the junction does not follow the germline gene, possibly because of a read error. The chain is built from TRBV12-3 or TRBV12-4 and TRBJ2-3; TRBD2 agrees at 8 bases. CDR3 size: 14 residues. The CDR3 nucleotides are TGTCCCAGCAATCCCGGGACTAGGCCAGATACGCAGTGTTTT. As protein: CPSNPGTRPDTQCF.